Listed here is a single T cell receptor beta chain. This clonotype was observed at least ten times. What this receptor recognizes is not known. It has no much larger one-base neighbor in the sample; base qualities were not kept. This sample was included in a study of T cells in Graves' hyperthyroidism and ophthalmopathy (dated by TCRdb to between 2019 and 2020). Notes on the research overall: Peripheral blood was sampled at the time of initial diagnosis, prior to any treatment. To identify TCR V-J signatures that set the groups apart, the researchers used a discovery cohort of about a hundred patients, made up of 43 with Graves' ophthalmopathy and about 60 with stable Graves' hyperthyroidism. Prospective prediction of ophthalmopathy was tested in an independent validation cohort of about 19 hyperthyroidism patients and 17 patients who later progressed to ophthalmopathy. The 100 or so discovery patients were randomly split 7:3 into training and test sets. Thyroid tissue and blood T-cell repertoires from about six Graves' hyperthyroidism patients were also compared in the study. Following sampling, methimazole starting at 30 mg daily was given to hyperthyroidism patients, and high-dose intravenous methylprednisolone was given to ophthalmopathy patients. The paper describes TCR Vbeta CDR3 sequencing of 140 or so peripheral blood samples, made up of roughly 40 ophthalmopathy patients, approximately 73 hyperthyroidism patients and around 17 progressor patients. Paper-wide results and their limitations: No statistical method was used to fix the sample size in advance, and group allocation was not hidden from the investigators. Most expanded thyroid clonotypes (frequency above 0.001) were also detected in blood, suggesting blood repertoires may reflect thyroid immune responses. In validation, the model predicted progression to ophthalmopathy a median of roughly six months before onset, with roughly 71% sensitivity and 72.22% specificity. Ophthalmopathy was separated from stable hyperthyroidism by a 13 V-J signature model, with 87.88% sensitivity and 81% to 82% specificity obtained in cross-validation and 80%/75% obtained in testing.

Stable Graves' hyperthyroidism was defined as the absence of progression to ophthalmopathy over 18 months of follow-up. Hyperthyroidism patients were newly diagnosed, had a disease duration of under 2 months, and were aged 18 to 65 years. Exclusion was applied to patients with uncontrolled infections, other autoimmune diseases, pregnancy or lactation. Diagnoses were established on the basis of clinical symptoms, serum thyroxine and TRAb, thyroid ultrasound, and orbital computed tomography. PBMCs were separated from 7.5 to 10 ml of fresh peripheral blood using Ficoll-Paque density gradient centrifugation. Total RNA was extracted with Trizol reagent, and quality was checked on an Agilent 2100 Bioanalyzer. The TCR beta CDR3 regions were amplified from the RNA transcripts. A first-round RT-PCR of the TCR CDR3 used the HTBI primer set with the Qiagen OneStep RT-PCR kit. The libraries were constructed in a second round of multiplex PCR and then size-selected and purified. Sequencing of the libraries was done on an Illumina HiSeq2000 using paired-end 100 bp reads. The source study handled its data this way. SOAPnuke was used to process the raw data, with reads discarded if the reads contained adapters or uncalled bases, had a mean Phred below 15, or lacked an exact constant-primer or identifier match. High-quality paired reads were merged using COPE v1.2.5, and each unique nucleotide sequence was defined as a clonotype. MiTCR v1.1 was used to align the clonotypes against IMGT TRBV, TRBD and TRBJ reference segments. The analysis included only V-J combinations with a frequency above 0.0001, which together covered 99% to 99.2% of the repertoires. The TCS score was defined as the ratio of F50 (clonal expansion) to E x V (chaos), calculated using BLOSUM62-based TCRdist between CDR3 peptides within each V-J. Welch's t-statistics and random forest reduced 500 to 650 V-J features to 10 to 15, which were used in a naive Bayes classifier (R e1071). The public reads were reprocessed in TCRdb via fastp at Q25 and MiXCR, keeping in-frame beta chains. Rows merge per CDR3 protein into single entries with the most common DNA and genes. It is TCRdb's table, rather than the study itself, that gives the V and J calls and clone size. The sample table contains about 500,000 distinct CDR3 sequences; only one count was recorded for 15% to 20% of them. The ten biggest clones cover around 18% of the sample.

In the germline V gene, CDR1 corresponds to SGHAT and CDR2 to FQNNGV. The CDR3 starts with the cysteine, ends with the phenylalanine, and has 16 residues. Only the CDR3 region is kept as DNA, spanning 48 bases read in frame from base 1. Trimming at the junction amounts to 5 bases on V and 0 bases on J, and the germline ends lie 13 bases apart. The sequence derives from a young woman with Graves' hyperthyroidism. Here the chain combines TRBV11-2 and TRBJ1-4, with no confident D gene call. Sequencing was carried out using blood. The DNA sequence is as follows: TGTGCCAGCAGCCTCCAGGTGATTGCAACTAATGAAAAACTGTTTTTT. This sequence encodes CASSLQVIATNEKLFF.